The entry below describes one T cell receptor beta chain. This clone was observed a handful of times. It has no known antigen specificity. No base-level quality is on record; no much larger clone is a single base apart. The sample belongs to a study of high-grade serous ovarian cancer treatment subgroups (dated by TCRdb to about 2021). Regarding the research as a whole: A mean of around 13,000 reads and 7,500 or so unique TCR beta rearrangements per sample was generated by sequencing. Each patient contributed one primary tumor and two metastatic tumor samples, giving around 88 samples in total. The study examined TCR beta repertoires in high-grade serous ovarian cancer patients who were grouped under a laparoscopic triage algorithm by complete gross resection or by neoadjuvant chemotherapy response. The cohort comprised some 30 patients: some 10 with no residual disease after primary surgery (R0), some 10 excellent NACT responders, and some 10 poor NACT responders. The paper as a whole reports these results and caveats: Because bulk tumor TCR sequencing provided no spatial information, insight into HGSC tumor complexity and diversity was limited. Neoantigen level correlated positively with TCR clonal relatedness, and copy number variation and mutation load from whole-genome sequencing showed a positive trend with TCR clonal relatedness. Tumors from the same patient had repertoire similarity ranging from roughly 0.095 to 0.8, while tumors from different patients showed almost no similarity. The TCR repertoire analyses centered on CDR3, leaving CDR1 and CDR2 unanalyzed.

The 90 tumor samples were subjected to high-throughput TCR profiling using ImmunoSEQ. In the original analysis: The repertoire diversity metrics included richness (unique productive sequences), clonality, evenness and relatedness, and the Bhattacharyya coefficient was used to measure similarity between samples. A sensitivity analysis that removed TCRs with fewer than two reads produced consistent conclusions. TCRdb mirrors the immuneACCESS table, restricted to in-frame sequences. Some clones are absent from its copies; in checked studies, under half trace to an unresolved V gene, and the reason for the others is unknown. Clone size and V and J calls were adopted from that table, with D and trimming inferred from the DNA. The sample includes around 30,000 clones, with 84% observed a single time. The top ten clones comprise 2.1% of the sample. Collection of tumor samples took place before definitive surgery or chemotherapy. Genomic DNA was extracted by the MD Anderson Biospecimen Extraction Resource, and TCR sequencing was done by the MD Anderson Cancer Genomics Laboratory.

The germline V gene specifies SGHAT as CDR1 and FQNNGV as CDR2. Trimmed from V: 5 bases; trimmed from J: 8 bases; junction bases lacking a gene match: 8. From cysteine to phenylalanine, the CDR3 is 14 amino acids long. This entry keeps only the CDR3 DNA: 42 bases, framed from base 1. The V and J genes are TRBV11-2 and TRBJ1-2; 10 junctional bases match TRBD1. Sample: tumor tissue. The clonotype comes from a human donor with high-grade serous ovarian cancer. The CDR3 sequence is CASSPQDRGIGYTF. The nucleotide sequence is given as TGTGCCAGCAGCCCCCAGGACAGGGGGATAGGCTACACCTTC.